The T cell receptor beta chain described here comes from a study of control samples from healthy donors and cancer patients. V was clipped by 5 bases and J by 4 bases; unmatched bases: 5. This CDR3 is 14 amino acids long. CDR1 and CDR2 from the germline V gene are SGHTA and FQGNSA. Clones were sequenced by immunoSEQ multiplex PCR, and TCRdb holds only the in-frame ones, with some missing. The sample contains under 200,000 clones, 90% to 95% of which appear only once. Specimen: blood. The sequence was collected from a woman aged 25 to 39 in good health. The chain carries TRBV7-2 and TRBJ1-2; 9 nucleotides line up with TRBD1. CDR3 sequence reads: CASSTGGHPYGYTF. CDR3 DNA: TGTGCCAGCAGCACAGGGGGCCACCCCTATGGCTACACCTTC.